The entry below gives a single TCR beta chain sequence along with its context. What it recognizes is unknown. The V segment lost 8 bases and the J segment 4 bases; nucleotides outside the gene matches: 18. Germline V gene data show CDR1 as MDHEN and CDR2 as SYDVKM. This CDR3 spans 17 amino acids. Some clones are missing from TCRdb's copy, which holds only in-frame ones; the method was immunoSEQ multiplex PCR. The repertoire includes 150,000 to 200,000 clones, about 90% of them detected once, and around 4.4% sits in the top ten. This specimen comes from a study of T cell responses to AZD1222 COVID-19 vaccine. General study findings and limits: Among AZD1222 vaccinees, only 5 to 7 were seropositive at baseline. Donor demographics were predominantly white British with a female majority; clonal diversity may be underestimated. Unmutated variant regions are reportedly targeted by nearly half of spike-specific TCRs. In all cases, repertoires were sampled only after the peak T cell response.

Sample: peripheral blood, taken on day 0 of MenACWY control vaccination. The gene calls are TRBV28 and TRBJ1-2, with 8 bases matching TRBD1. This clonotype was sampled from an adult in good health. CDR3 sequence: CASLQGAHGDSPYGYTF. In nucleotides, the CDR3 is TGTGCCAGCCTGCAGGGGGCCCATGGGGATTCTCCCTATGGCTACACCTTC.